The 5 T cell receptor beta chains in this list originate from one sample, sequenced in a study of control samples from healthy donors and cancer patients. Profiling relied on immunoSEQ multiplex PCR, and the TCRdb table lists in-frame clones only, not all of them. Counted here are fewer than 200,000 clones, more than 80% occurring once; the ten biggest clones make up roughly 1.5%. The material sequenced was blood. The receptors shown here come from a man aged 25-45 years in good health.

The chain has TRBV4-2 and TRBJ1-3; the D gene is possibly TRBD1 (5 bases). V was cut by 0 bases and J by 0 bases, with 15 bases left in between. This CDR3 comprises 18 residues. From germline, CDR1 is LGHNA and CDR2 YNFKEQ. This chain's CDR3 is CASSQDGRPGRSGNTIYF. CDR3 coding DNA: TGTGCCAGCAGCCAAGATGGTCGGCCAGGGCGCTCTGGAAACACCATATATTTT.

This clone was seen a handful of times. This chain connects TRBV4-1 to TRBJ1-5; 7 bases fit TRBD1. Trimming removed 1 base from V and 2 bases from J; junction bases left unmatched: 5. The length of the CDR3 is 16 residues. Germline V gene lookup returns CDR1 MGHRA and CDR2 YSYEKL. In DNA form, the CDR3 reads TGCGCCAGCAGCCAAGGAGGGGGCGCGGGCAATCAGCCCCAGCATTTT. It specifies CASSQGGGAGNQPQHF.

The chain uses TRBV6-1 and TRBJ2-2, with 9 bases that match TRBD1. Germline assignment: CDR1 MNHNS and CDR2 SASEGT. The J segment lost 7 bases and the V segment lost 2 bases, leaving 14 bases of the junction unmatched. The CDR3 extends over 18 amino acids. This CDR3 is CASSETKRGTGRGGELFF. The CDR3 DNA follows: TGTGCCAGCAGTGAAACCAAAAGAGGGACAGGGAGGGGCGGGGAGCTGTTTTTT.

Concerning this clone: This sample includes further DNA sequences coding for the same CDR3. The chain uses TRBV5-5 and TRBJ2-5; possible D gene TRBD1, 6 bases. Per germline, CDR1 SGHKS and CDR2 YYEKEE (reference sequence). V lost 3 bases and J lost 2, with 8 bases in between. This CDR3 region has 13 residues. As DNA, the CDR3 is TGTGCCAGCAGCTCAGGGGCACAAGAGACCCAGTACTTC. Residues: CASSSGAQETQYF.

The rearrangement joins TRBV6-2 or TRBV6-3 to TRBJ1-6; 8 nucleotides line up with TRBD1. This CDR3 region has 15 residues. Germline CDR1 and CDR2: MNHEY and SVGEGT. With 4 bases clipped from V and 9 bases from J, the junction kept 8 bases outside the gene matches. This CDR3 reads CASSSLQGAVSPLHF. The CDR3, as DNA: TGTGCCAGCAGTTCCCTTCAGGGGGCAGTTTCACCCCTCCACTTT.